This T cell receptor (beta chain) was observed in a study of beta chain features in type 1 diabetes. Only a few counts were recorded for this clone. Of the isolated RNA, all was reverse transcribed, and so the sequenced material was expressed TCRB transcripts. Produced via immunoSEQ multiplex PCR; TCRdb's table is partial and in-frame only. The table has 350,000 to 450,000 clones, 14% seen once. This CDR3 contains 18 residues. Trimming cost V 5 bases and J 0 bases, with 24 bases left between them. Germline values: CDR1 GTSNPN, CDR2 SVGIG (reference sequence). V gene TRBV30 combines with J gene TRBJ2-3; D may be TRBD2 (6 bases). What was sequenced was naive CD4+ T cells from blood. The receptor was derived from a man aged 30-40 years in good health. The CDR3 DNA is TGTGCCTGGTCGTCCCTAGGGACTTTAACCACTAGCACAGATACGCAGTATTTT. This codes for CAWSSLGTLTTSTDTQYF. The whole variable domain, remainder taken from reference TRBV30 and TRBJ2-3, is SQTIHQWPATLVQPVGSPLSLECTVEGTSNPNLYWYRQAAGRGLQLLFYSVGIGQISSEVPQNLSASRPQDRQFILSSKKLLLSDSGFYLCAWSSLGTLTTSTDTQYFGPGTRLTVL.